A single sample is the source of the 2 T cell receptor beta chains below, sequenced in a study of OX40 agonist ivuxolimab in advanced cancers. Sequencing used immunoSEQ multiplex PCR; TCRdb keeps in-frame clones, though not all of them. The profile shows roughly 55,000 clones, 80% of them singletons. This specimen was CD4+ or CD8+ T cells sorted from blood, taken in a trial of the OX40 agonist ivuxolimab. Receptor source: an adult with an advanced solid tumor such as melanoma, head and neck, liver or kidney cancer.

This clone showed up just a few times. The CDR3 DNA reads TGCGCCAGCAGCTTGGCGGCAGAGGGGAACACTGAAGCTTTCTTT. It specifies CASSLAAEGNTEAFF. The V gene is TRBV5-1, the J gene TRBJ1-1; D call uncertain. The V gene's germline CDR1 is SGHRS and CDR2 YFSETQ. Trimming cost V 0 bases and J 1 base, with 10 bases left between them. The CDR3 runs to 15 residues.

The chain uses TRBV5-1 and TRBJ1-1; TRBD1 might be the D (6 bases). Trimming removed 1 base at V and 5 bases at J, with 9 bases between. The CDR3 has 13 residues. Per the germline V gene, CDR1 is SGHRS and CDR2 is YFSETQ. For the CDR3, the DNA is TGCGCCAGCAGCTTGTCAGGGGCTACTGAAGCTTTCTTT. This encodes CASSLSGATEAFF.